This record concerns one TCR beta chain sequence. The sample originates from a study of cytomegalovirus exposure and HLA in healthy donors. Every donor was a healthy person donating bone marrow. The V segment lost 6 bases and the J segment 8 bases; nucleotides outside the gene matches: 11. This CDR3 contains 16 residues. Germline V CDR1 and CDR2: PRHDT, FYEKMQ (reference sequence). PCR amplification relied on 60 Vbeta primers (plus 13 Jbeta primers). Produced via immunoSEQ multiplex PCR; TCRdb's table is partial and in-frame only. There are approximately 180,000 clones in the sample; just under 85% occur only once, and 4.5% to 5.5% lies in the top ten.

Material for sequencing was PBMCs. V gene TRBV13 combines with J gene TRBJ1-6; 9 bases agree with TRBD1. The TCR comes from a girl aged 5-17 years in good health and CMV-seropositive. CDR3: CASSSTRGQGHSPLHF. CDR3 nucleotides: TGTGCCAGCAGTTCTACCCGGGGACAGGGACATTCACCCCTCCACTTT.